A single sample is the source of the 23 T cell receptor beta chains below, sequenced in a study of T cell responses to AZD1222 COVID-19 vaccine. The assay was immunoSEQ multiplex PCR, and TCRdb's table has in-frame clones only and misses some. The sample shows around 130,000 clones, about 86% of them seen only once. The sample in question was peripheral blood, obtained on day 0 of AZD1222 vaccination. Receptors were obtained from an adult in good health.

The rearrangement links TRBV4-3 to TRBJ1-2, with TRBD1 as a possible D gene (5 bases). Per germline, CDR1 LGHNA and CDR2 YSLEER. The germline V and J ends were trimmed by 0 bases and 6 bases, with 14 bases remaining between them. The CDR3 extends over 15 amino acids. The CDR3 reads CASSQDVGSGDGYTF. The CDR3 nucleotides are TGCGCCAGCAGCCAAGATGTAGGGTCGGGGGATGGCTACACCTTC.

This CDR3 reads CSVGAGGLSYEQYF. CDR3 nucleotide sequence: TGCAGCGTAGGAGCGGGAGGGCTGTCCTACGAGCAGTACTTC. The chain combines TRBV29-1 with TRBJ2-7; the match to TRBD2 covers 10 bases. CDR3 length: 14 amino acids. V shed 6 bases and J 1 base; nucleotides not matched to a gene: 6. Per the germline V gene, CDR1 is SQVTM and CDR2 is ANQGSEA.

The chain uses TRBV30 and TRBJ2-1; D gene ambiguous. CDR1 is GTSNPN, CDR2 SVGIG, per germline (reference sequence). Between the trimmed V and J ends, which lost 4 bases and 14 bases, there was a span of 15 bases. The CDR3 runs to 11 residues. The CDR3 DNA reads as TGTGCCTGGACCTCCCGGGTGGAGAAGTTCTTC. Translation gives CAWTSRVEKFF.

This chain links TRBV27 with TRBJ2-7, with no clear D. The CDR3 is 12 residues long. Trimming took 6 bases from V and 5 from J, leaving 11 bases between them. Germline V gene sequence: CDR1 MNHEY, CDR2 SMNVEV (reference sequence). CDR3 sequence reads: CASRNVWDEQYF. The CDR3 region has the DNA TGTGCCAGCAGAAACGTTTGGGACGAGCAGTACTTC.

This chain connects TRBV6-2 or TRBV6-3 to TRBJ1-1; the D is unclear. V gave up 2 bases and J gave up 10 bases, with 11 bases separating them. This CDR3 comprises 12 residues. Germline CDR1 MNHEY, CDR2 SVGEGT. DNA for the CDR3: TGTGCCAGCAGTTACCCCGTGAGCCGAGCTTTCTTT. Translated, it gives CASSYPVSRAFF.

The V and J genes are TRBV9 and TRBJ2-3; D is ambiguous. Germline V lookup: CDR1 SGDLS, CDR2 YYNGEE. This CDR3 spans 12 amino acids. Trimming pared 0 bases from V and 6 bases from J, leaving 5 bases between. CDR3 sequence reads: CASSVGLDTQYF. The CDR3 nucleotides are TGTGCCAGCAGCGTAGGGTTGGATACGCAGTATTTT.

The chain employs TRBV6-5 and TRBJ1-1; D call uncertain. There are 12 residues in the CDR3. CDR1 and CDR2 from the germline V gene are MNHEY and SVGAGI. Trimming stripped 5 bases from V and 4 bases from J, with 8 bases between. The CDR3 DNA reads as TGTGCCAGCAGTCCCTCGTTCACTGAAGCTTTCTTT. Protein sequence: CASSPSFTEAFF.

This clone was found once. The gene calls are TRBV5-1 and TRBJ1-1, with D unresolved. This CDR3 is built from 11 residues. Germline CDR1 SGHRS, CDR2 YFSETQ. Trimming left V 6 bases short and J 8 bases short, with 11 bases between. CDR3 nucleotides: TGCGCCAGCACCCATGGGCAAGAAGCTTTCTTT. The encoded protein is CASTHGQEAFF.

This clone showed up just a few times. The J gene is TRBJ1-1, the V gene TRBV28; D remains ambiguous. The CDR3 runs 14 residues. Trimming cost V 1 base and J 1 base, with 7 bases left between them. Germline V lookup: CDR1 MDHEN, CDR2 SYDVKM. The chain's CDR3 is CASSLSVRNTEAFF. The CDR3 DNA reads TGTGCCAGCAGTTTATCAGTTAGGAACACTGAAGCTTTCTTT. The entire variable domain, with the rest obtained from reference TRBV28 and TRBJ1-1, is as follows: DVKVTQSSRYLVKRTGEKVFLECVQDMDHENMFWYRQDPGLGLRLIYFSYDVKMKEKGDIPEGYSVSREKKERFSLILESASTNQTSMYLCASSLSVRNTEAFFGQGTRLTVV.

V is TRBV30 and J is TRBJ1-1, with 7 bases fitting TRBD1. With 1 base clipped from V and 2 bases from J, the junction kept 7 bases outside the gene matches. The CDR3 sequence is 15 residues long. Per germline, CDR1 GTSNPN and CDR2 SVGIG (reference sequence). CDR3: CAWSAKTGRNTEAFF. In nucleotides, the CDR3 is TGTGCCTGGAGTGCTAAGACAGGGCGCAACACTGAAGCTTTCTTT.

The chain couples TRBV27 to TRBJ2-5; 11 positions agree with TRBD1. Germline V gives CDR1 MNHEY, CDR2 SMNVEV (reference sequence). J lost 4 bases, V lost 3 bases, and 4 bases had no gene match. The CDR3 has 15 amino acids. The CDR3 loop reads CASSFTDRGLETQYF. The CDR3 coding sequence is TGTGCCAGCAGTTTTACGGACAGGGGGCTAGAGACCCAGTACTTC.

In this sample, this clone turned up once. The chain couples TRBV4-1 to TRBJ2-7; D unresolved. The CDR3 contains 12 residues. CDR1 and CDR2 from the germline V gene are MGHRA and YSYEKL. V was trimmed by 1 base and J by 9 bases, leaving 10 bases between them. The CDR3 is CASSQVGIGQYF. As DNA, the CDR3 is TGCGCCAGCAGCCAAGTGGGTATCGGGCAGTACTTC.

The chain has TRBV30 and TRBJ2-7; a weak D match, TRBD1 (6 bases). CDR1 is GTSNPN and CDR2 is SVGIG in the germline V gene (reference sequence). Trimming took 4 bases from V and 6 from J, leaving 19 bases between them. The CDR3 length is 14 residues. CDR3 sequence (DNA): TGTGCCTGGACCCTCCCCGACAGGTTGTTCGAGCAGTACTTC. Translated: CAWTLPDRLFEQYF.

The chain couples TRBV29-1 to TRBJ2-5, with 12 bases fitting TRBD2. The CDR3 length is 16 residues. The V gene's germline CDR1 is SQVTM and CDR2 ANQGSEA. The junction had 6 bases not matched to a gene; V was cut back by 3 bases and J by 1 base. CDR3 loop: CSVDYGGLAGQETQYF. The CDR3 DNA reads TGCAGCGTTGATTACGGGGGACTAGCGGGCCAAGAGACCCAGTACTTC.

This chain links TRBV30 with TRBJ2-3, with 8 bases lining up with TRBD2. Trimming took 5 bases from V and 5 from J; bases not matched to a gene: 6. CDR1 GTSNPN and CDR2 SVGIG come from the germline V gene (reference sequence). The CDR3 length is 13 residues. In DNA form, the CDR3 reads TGTGCCTGGTACGGGACTAGGGGAGATACGCAGTATTTT. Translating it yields CAWYGTRGDTQYF.

Here the CDR3 DNA reads TGTGCCAGCAGTTTAAGCTCCCATGGCTACACCTTC. As protein: CASSLSSHGYTF. The chain recombines TRBV12-3 or TRBV12-4 with TRBJ1-2; no reliable D call. The ends were cut back, 2 bases at V and 6 bases at J, with 7 bases in the middle. The CDR3 is made up of 12 amino acids.

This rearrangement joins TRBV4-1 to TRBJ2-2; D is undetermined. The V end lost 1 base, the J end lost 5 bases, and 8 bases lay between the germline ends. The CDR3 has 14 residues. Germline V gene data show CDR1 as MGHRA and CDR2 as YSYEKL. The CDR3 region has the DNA TGCGCCAGCAGCCAAGCGGAAGCTACCGGGGAGCTGTTTTTT. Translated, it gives CASSQAEATGELFF.

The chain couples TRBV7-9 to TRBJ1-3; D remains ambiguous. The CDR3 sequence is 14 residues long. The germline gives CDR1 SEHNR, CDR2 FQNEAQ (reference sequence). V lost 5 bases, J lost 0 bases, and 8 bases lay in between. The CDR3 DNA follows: TGTGCCAGCAGCCGGACGGACTCTGGAAACACCATATATTTT. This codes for CASSRTDSGNTIYF. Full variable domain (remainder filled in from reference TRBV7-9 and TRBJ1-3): DTGVSQNPRHKITKRGQNVTFRCDPISEHNRLYWYRQTLGQGPEFLTYFQNEAQLEKSRLLSDRFSAERPKGSFSTLEIQRTEQGDSAMYLCASSRTDSGNTIYFGEGSWLTVV.

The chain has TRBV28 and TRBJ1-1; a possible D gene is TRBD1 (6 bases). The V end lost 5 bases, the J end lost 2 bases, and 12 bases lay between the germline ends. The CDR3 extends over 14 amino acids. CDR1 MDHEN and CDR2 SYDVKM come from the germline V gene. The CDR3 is CASSDGQPNTEAFF. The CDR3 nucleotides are TGTGCCAGCAGTGACGGACAGCCTAACACTGAAGCTTTCTTT.

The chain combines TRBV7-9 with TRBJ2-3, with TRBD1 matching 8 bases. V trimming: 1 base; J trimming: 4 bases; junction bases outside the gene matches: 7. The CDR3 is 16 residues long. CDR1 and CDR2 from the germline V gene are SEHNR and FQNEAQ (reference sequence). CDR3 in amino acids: CASSLGDRGWADTQYF. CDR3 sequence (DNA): TGTGCCAGCAGCTTAGGTGACAGGGGCTGGGCAGATACGCAGTATTTT. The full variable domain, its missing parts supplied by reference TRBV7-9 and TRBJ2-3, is DTGVSQNPRHKITKRGQNVTFRCDPISEHNRLYWYRQTLGQGPEFLTYFQNEAQLEKSRLLSDRFSAERPKGSFSTLEIQRTEQGDSAMYLCASSLGDRGWADTQYFGPGTRLTVL.

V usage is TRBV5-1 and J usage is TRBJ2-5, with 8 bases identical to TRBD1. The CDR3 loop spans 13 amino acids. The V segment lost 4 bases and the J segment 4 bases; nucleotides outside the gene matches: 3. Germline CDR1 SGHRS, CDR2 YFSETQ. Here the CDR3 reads CASSGGQGETQYF. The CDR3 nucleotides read TGCGCCAGCAGCGGAGGACAGGGAGAGACCCAGTACTTC.

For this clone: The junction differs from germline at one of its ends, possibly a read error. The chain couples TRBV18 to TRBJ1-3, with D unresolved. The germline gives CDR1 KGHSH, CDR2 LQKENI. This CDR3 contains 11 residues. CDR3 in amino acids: CASSPGRKIAF. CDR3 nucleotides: TGTGCCAGCTCACCGGGCAGGAAAATTGCTTTT. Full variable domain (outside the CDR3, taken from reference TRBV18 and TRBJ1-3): NAGVMQNPRHLVRRRGQEARLRCSPMKGHSHVYWYRQLPEEGLKFMVYLQKENIIDESGMPKERFSAEFPKEGPSILRIQQVVRGDSAAYFCASSPGRKIAFGEGSWLTVV.

CDR3 residues: CASSLRGRREMGANVLTF. The CDR3 DNA reads as TGTGCCAGCAGTTTAAGGGGACGGCGGGAAATGGGGGCCAACGTCCTGACTTTC. This chain joins TRBV27 and TRBJ2-6; a weak D match, TRBD2 (6 bases). The V end lost 2 bases, the J end lost 4 bases, and 18 bases lay between the germline ends. The CDR3 is 18 residues long. Germline CDR1 and CDR2: MNHEY and SMNVEV (reference sequence).